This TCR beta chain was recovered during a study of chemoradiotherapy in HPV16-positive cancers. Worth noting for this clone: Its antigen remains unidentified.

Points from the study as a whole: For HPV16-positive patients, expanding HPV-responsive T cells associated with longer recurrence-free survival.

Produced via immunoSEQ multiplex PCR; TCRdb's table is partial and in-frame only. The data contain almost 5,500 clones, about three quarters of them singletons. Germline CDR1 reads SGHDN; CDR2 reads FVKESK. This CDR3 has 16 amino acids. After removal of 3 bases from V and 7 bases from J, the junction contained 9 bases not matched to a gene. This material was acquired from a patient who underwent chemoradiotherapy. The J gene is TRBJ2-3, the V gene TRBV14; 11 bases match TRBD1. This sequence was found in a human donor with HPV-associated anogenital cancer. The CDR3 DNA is TGTGCCAGCAGCCACCCTAAAGGGACAGGGGGGCATACGCAGTATTTT. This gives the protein CASSHPKGTGGHTQYF.